This entry concerns a single T cell receptor (beta chain). As yet, its antigen is unknown. The sample originates from a study of T cell repertoires in cytomegalovirus infection. Overall study: Through public TCR beta signatures, both CMV infection and matching HLA type were indicated.

Study-level points and caveats: Individuals carrying CMV plus the relevant HLA were identified by cumulative frequency of public TCR beta families.

The CDR3 sequence is 12 residues long. V was shortened by 7 bases and J by 10 bases, with 16 bases between the two germline ends. Per germline, CDR1 MNHEY and CDR2 SMNVEV (reference sequence). TCRdb ran MiXCR on the reads and lists one entry per CDR3 protein. The sample contains some 700,000 distinct CDR3 sequences, 35% of which appear only once. The sequenced sample was PBMCs. This chain links TRBV27 with TRBJ1-1; tentative D call: TRBD1 (6 bases). This sequence originates from a human donor in good health (CMV status not recorded). Some clones in this sample may be carry-over from other donors' samples. The CDR3 here is CASNQGGGAAFF. The CDR3 bases are TGTGCCAGCAACCAAGGTGGGGGGGCAGCTTTCTTT.